The 17 T cell receptor beta chains below were found in one sample sequenced in a study of identical twins. MiXCR, applied by TCRdb to the 5' RACE reads, yields one record per CDR3 protein. Among about 920,000 distinct CDR3 sequences listed, 9% to 15% were seen once. Separately, the same data were catalogued under a study of yellow fever vaccine responses in identical twins.

Sequencing was carried out using PBMCs. Source of these receptors: a woman younger than 30 in good health.

This clonotype was detected a few times. The CDR3 loop is CASSVRRGSNTGELFF. For the CDR3, the DNA is TGTGCCAGCAGCGTGAGGAGGGGGTCGAACACCGGGGAGCTGTTTTTT. The chain recombines TRBV2 with TRBJ2-2; D might be TRBD1 or TRBD2, each matching 6 bases. Germline V gene lookup returns CDR1 SNHLY and CDR2 FYNNEI. The ends were cut back, 6 bases at V and 0 bases at J, with 14 bases in the middle. The CDR3 contains 16 residues. Variable domain in full (rest from reference TRBV2 and TRBJ2-2): EPEVTQTPSHQVTQMGQEVILRCVPISNHLYFYWYRQILGQKVEFLVSFYNNEISEKSEIFDDQFSVERPDGSNFTLKIRSTKLEDSAMYFCASSVRRGSNTGELFFGEGSRLTVL.

This clonotype was detected only a few times. The V and J genes are TRBV15 and TRBJ2-1, with TRBD2 matching over 10 bases. Germline V gene sequence: CDR1 LNHNV, CDR2 YYDKDF (reference sequence). With 0 bases clipped from V and 0 bases from J, the junction kept 5 bases outside the gene matches. The CDR3 is 18 residues long. CDR3 DNA sequence: TGTGCCACCAGCAGAGATTACACTAGCGGGGCCTCCTACAATGAGCAGTTCTTC. Amino acids: CATSRDYTSGASYNEQFF.

The chain recombines TRBV29-1 with TRBJ2-7; D gene ambiguous. CDR1 and CDR2 from the germline V gene are SQVTM and ANQGSEA. The CDR3 runs to 10 residues. The V end was cut by 4 bases, the J end by 3 bases, with 4 bases between. CDR3 coding DNA: TGCAGCGTTGTGGGCTACGAGCAGTACTTC. Protein: CSVVGYEQYF.

The rearrangement links TRBV2 to TRBJ2-3, with 9 bases fitting TRBD1. CDR1 is SNHLY and CDR2 is FYNNEI in the germline V gene. Losses at the gene ends were 6 bases for V and 4 bases for J; bases not matched to a gene: 11. The CDR3 has 16 amino acids. Here the CDR3 DNA reads TGTGCCAGCAGCCTTCCGGGACAGGGCAGTCCAGATACGCAGTATTTT. It codes for CASSLPGQGSPDTQYF.

This clonotype was seen a few times. The chain carries TRBV9 and TRBJ2-3; 7 nucleotides agree with TRBD2. Germline V gives CDR1 SGDLS, CDR2 YYNGEE. The J segment lost 2 bases and the V segment lost 4 bases, leaving 10 bases of the junction unmatched. This CDR3 has 16 residues. The CDR3 here is CASSLSGSPHTDTQYF. In DNA form, the CDR3 reads TGTGCCAGCAGCCTTAGCGGGTCACCCCACACAGATACGCAGTATTTT.

This clonotype was detected a few times. This chain joins TRBV10-3 and TRBJ2-3; D is undetermined. V was shortened by 10 bases and J by 0 bases, with 11 bases between the two germline ends. Germline lookup yields CDR1 ENHRY and CDR2 SYGVKD. The CDR3 loop spans 13 amino acids. The CDR3 loop is CATGSTSTDTQYF. DNA for the CDR3: TGTGCCACTGGATCAACTAGCACAGATACGCAGTATTTT.

This clonotype was counted only a few times. The J gene is TRBJ2-7, the V gene TRBV15; no clear D gene. The V and J ends lost 0 bases and 5 bases respectively, with 11 bases between them. The CDR3 totals 14 residues. Germline V lookup: CDR1 LNHNV, CDR2 YYDKDF (reference sequence). The CDR3 is CATSRDLVPNEQYV. The CDR3 DNA reads as TGTGCCACCAGCAGAGATCTTGTACCTAACGAGCAGTACGTC.

The genes are TRBV7-2 and TRBJ1-3; possibly TRBD1 for D (6 bases). There are 16 residues in the CDR3. Germline V gives CDR1 SGHTA, CDR2 FQGNSA. The V and J ends lost 3 bases and 0 bases respectively, with 12 bases between them. The chain's CDR3 is CASSLGGLFSGNTIYF. In DNA form, the CDR3 reads TGTGCCAGCAGCTTGGGGGGGCTGTTCTCTGGAAACACCATATATTTT.

This clonotype was seen repeatedly, ten times or more. The chain joins TRBV12-3 or TRBV12-4 to TRBJ1-5, with TRBD1 matching 7 bases. J lost 6 bases, V lost 5 bases, and 10 bases had no gene match. The CDR3 is 15 residues long. Here the CDR3 DNA reads TGTGCCAGCAGTCGAACAGGGGAGATGGGTCAGCCCCAGCATTTT. As protein: CASSRTGEMGQPQHF.

At least ten counts were recorded for this clonotype. The genes are TRBV12-3 or TRBV12-4 and TRBJ2-7; D is unresolved. The CDR3 has 14 residues. V was trimmed by 6 bases and J by 6 bases, leaving 18 bases between them. The CDR3 region is CASRLGGEWREQYF. The CDR3 DNA sequence: TGTGCCAGCAGGCTAGGTGGGGAATGGCGCGAGCAGTACTTC.

This clonotype has a count of ten or more. DNA of the CDR3: TGCAGCGTTGTAGCGGGAGGGTTAAGCGGGGAGCTGTTTTTT. It codes for CSVVAGGLSGELFF. The rearrangement links TRBV29-1 to TRBJ2-2; 11 positions match TRBD2. This CDR3 has 14 amino acids. The ends lost 4 bases at V and 7 bases at J; junction bases unmatched: 5. From germline, CDR1 is SQVTM and CDR2 ANQGSEA.

This clonotype was counted only a few times. This chain uses TRBV20-1 with TRBJ1-2; D remains ambiguous. V lost 3 bases, J lost 8 bases, and 4 bases lay in between. The CDR3 contains 9 residues. Germline V gene lookup returns CDR1 DFQATT and CDR2 SNEGSKA (reference sequence). The CDR3 loop reads CSASQGYTF. As DNA, the CDR3 is TGCAGTGCTAGTCAAGGCTACACCTTC.

This clonotype appeared many times. V is TRBV12-3 or TRBV12-4 and J is TRBJ2-7, with 8 positions matching TRBD1. CDR3 length: 11 residues. The V gene end was trimmed by 6 bases and the J gene end by 13 bases; junction bases not matched to a gene: 8. CDR3 amino acids: CASSRQGKEYF. The CDR3 DNA follows: TGTGCCAGCAGCCGACAGGGGAAGGAATACTTC.

Note on this clonotype: With a much larger clone just one base away, this may be a read error. The genes are TRBV12-3 or TRBV12-4 and TRBJ2-1; 12 bases agree with TRBD2. Trimming at V came to 6 bases and at J to 4 bases, leaving 7 bases not matched to a gene. This CDR3 has 16 amino acids. The CDR3 sequence is CASRPRTSGKYNEQFF. The DNA of the CDR3 is TGTGCCAGCAGACCGCGGACTAGCGGGAAATACAATGAGCAGTTCTTC.

This clonotype appeared a few times. This chain links TRBV10-3 with TRBJ2-7, with no clear D. Germline V gene sequence: CDR1 ENHRY, CDR2 SYGVKD. With 5 bases removed from V and 3 bases from J, the gap between germline ends came to 5 bases. CDR3 size: 11 residues. The DNA of the CDR3 is TGTGCCATCAGTCGAGACTACGAGCAGTACTTC. Translating it yields CAISRDYEQYF.

The chain couples TRBV7-8 to TRBJ2-5, with 7 bases fitting TRBD2. The CDR3 is made up of 16 amino acids. V shed 2 bases, J shed 5 bases, and the junction held 11 bases outside the gene matches. CDR1 and CDR2 from the germline V gene are SGHVS and FQNEAQ. CDR3 nucleotides: TGTGCCAGCAGCTTAACGCGGGGACTACAGAACGAGACCCAGTACTTC. Its translation: CASSLTRGLQNETQYF.

The V and J genes are TRBV4-1 and TRBJ2-3; TRBD1 matches 11 bases. Losses at the gene ends were 3 bases for V and 5 bases for J; bases not matched to a gene: 4. The CDR3 extends over 15 amino acids. CDR1 and CDR2 (germline): MGHRA, YSYEKL. This CDR3 is CASSQGQGVKDTQYF. CDR3 DNA: TGCGCCAGCAGCCAGGGACAGGGGGTGAAAGATACGCAGTATTTT.